The rows below give T cell receptor beta chains drawn from one sample of a study of technical replicates of blood from a handful of donors. Repertoires were generated with immunoSEQ multiplex PCR, while TCRdb's copy carries only in-frame clones and drops some. Among 40,000 to 55,000 clones listed, around 96% were seen once. Sequenced sample: T cells isolated from PBMCs. The receptors come from a human donor in good health. Both conserved end residues are part of each CDR3. Each record gives: V gene, J gene, D gene, clone size, CDR3 length, CDR3 DNA, CDR3 protein. D genes are given only for firm matches. Part of the rows lack a size; the others show once, few, many or a class for expanded clones.

TRBV19	TRBJ2-5	TRBD2	.	14	TGTGCCAGTAGTATCCTAGCGGGGCAAGAGACCCAGTACTTC	CASSILAGQETQYF
TRBV7-3	TRBJ1-2	.	.	15	TGTGCCAGCCAGGGGAGACCGGGCCCGAGCTATGGCTACACCTTC	CASQGRPGPSYGYTF
TRBV9	TRBJ1-5	.	.	14	TGTGCCAGCAGCGTAGGGACAGCGGATCAGCCCCAGCATTTT	CASSVGTADQPQHF
TRBV5-1	TRBJ2-6	.	.	16	TGCGCCAGCAGCTTCGTCAGGTCAGATGGGGCCAACGTCCTGACTTTC	CASSFVRSDGANVLTF
TRBV13	TRBJ1-5	TRBD1	.	13	TGTGCCAGCAGTTTACAGGGGAAGCAGCCCCAGCATTTT	CASSLQGKQPQHF
TRBV27	TRBJ1-5	TRBD1	.	15	TGTGCCAGCAGTTCCACTGCAGGGGGCGATCAGCCCCAGCATTTT	CASSSTAGGDQPQHF
TRBV6-1	TRBJ2-1	.	.	17	TGTGCCAGCAGAGAAGAACAACGGGACAAAAACTACAATGAGCAGTTCTTC	CASREEQRDKNYNEQFF
TRBV28	TRBJ1-2	.	.	12	TGTGCCAGCAGTCCAGACTACTATGGCTACACCTTC	CASSPDYYGYTF
TRBV7-2	TRBJ2-3	TRBD2	.	19	TGTGCCAGCAGCTTAGCCTTCAGACTAGCGGGAGGGCCTACGGATACGCAGTATTTT	CASSLAFRLAGGPTDTQYF
TRBV6-5	TRBJ2-7	TRBD1	.	15	TGTGCCAGCAGGCACACGACAGGGTACTCCTACGAGCAGTACTTC	CASRHTTGYSYEQYF
TRBV5-8	TRBJ2-5	TRBD2	.	18	TGTGCCAGCAGCATTCGCATGATGGGAGGGGTAGAGCAAGAGACCCAGTACTTC	CASSIRMMGGVEQETQYF
TRBV6-1	TRBJ2-7	.	.	14	TGTGCCAGCAGTGCTTACGGGGGATCCTACGAGCAGTACTTC	CASSAYGGSYEQYF
TRBV7-9	TRBJ2-1	TRBD1	.	13	TGTGCCAGCAGCCGACAGGGGAACAATGAGCAGTTCTTC	CASSRQGNNEQFF
TRBV7-9	TRBJ2-3	.	.	16	TGTGCCAGCAGTTATGACAGCCGTTCTAGCACAGATACGCAGTATTTT	CASSYDSRSSTDTQYF
TRBV5-4	TRBJ2-3	TRBD2	once	20	TGTGCCAGCAGCTTGTCCCCAGGGGGACTAGCGGGAACGAACACAGATACGCAGTATTTT	CASSLSPGGLAGTNTDTQYF
TRBV4-1	TRBJ2-1	TRBD2	once	16	TGCGCCAGCAGTCCCAACGACTTAGCGGGGCACAATGAGCAGTTCTTC	CASSPNDLAGHNEQFF
TRBV6-5	TRBJ2-7	TRBD2	.	15	TGTGCCAGCAGCCAAGAGCGGGAGGCTACCTACGAGCAGTACTTC	CASSQEREATYEQYF
TRBV5-1	TRBJ2-7	.	.	15	TGCGCCAGCAGCTCCCTTAAAATCTTCTCCTACGAGCAGTACTTC	CASSSLKIFSYEQYF
TRBV4-1	TRBJ2-7	.	.	13	TGCGCCAGCAGCCAAGTTGGAGCCTACGAGCAGTACTTC	CASSQVGAYEQYF
TRBV7-2	TRBJ1-2	.	once	13	TGTGCCAGCAGCCCGGGAAACAACTATGGCTACACCTTC	CASSPGNNYGYTF
TRBV5-6	TRBJ2-3	.	.	14	TGTGCCAGCAGCTTTGGGCCAGGGGCAGATACGCAGTATTTT	CASSFGPGADTQYF
TRBV9	TRBJ2-1	TRBD2	.	16	TGTGCCAGCAGCGTAGTCGGACTAGCGGGAGTAGATGAGCAGTTCTTC	CASSVVGLAGVDEQFF
TRBV10-3	TRBJ2-7	.	.	11	TGTGCCATCAGGGGGAGCTACGAGCAGTACTTC	CAIRGSYEQYF
TRBV29-1	TRBJ2-5	.	.	14	TGCAGCGTTGCCCAGGCCCCTGGGTGGGAGACCCAGTACTTC	CSVAQAPGWETQYF
TRBV6-5	TRBJ2-7	.	.	14	TGTGCCAGCAGTTTCCGTGGGAGGTTCTACGAGCAGTACTTC	CASSFRGRFYEQYF